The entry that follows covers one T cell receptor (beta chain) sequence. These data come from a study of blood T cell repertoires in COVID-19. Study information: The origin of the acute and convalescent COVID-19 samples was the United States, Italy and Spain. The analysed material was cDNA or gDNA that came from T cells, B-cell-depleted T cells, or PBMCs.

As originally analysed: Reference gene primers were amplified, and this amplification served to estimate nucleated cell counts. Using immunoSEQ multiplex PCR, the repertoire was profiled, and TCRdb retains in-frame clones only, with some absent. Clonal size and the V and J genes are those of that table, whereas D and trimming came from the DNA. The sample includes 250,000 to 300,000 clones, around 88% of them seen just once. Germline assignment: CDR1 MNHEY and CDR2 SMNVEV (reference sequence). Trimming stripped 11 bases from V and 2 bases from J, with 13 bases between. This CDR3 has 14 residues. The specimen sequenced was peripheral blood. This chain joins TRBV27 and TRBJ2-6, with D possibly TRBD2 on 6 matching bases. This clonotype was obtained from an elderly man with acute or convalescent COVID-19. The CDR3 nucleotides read TGTGCCTCCCTCGGGGGTCCTGGGGCCAACGTCCTGACTTTC. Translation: CASLGGPGANVLTF.